This TCR beta chain was sequenced for a study of sequential checkpoint blockade in melanoma. Looking at the study overall: Each arm's sequence ended with maintenance nivolumab. Twenty-two patients had tumor biopsies before treatment and at week 13.

This CDR3 spans 15 amino acids. V was clipped by 0 bases and J by 9 bases; unmatched bases: 10. Germline CDR1 and CDR2: LNHDA and SQIVND (reference sequence). Treatment in this sample: randomized to nivolumab then ipilimumab (arm A) or the reverse (arm B). The method was immunoSEQ multiplex PCR; TCRdb's version includes in-frame clones alone and lacks a portion of them. The sample has about 7,000 clones, 20% to 25% seen once. This specimen was tumor tissue (inferred from file names), taken from a patient given nivolumab and ipilimumab in sequence. The source is a human donor with melanoma. The V gene is TRBV19, the J gene TRBJ1-2; 7 nucleotides agree with TRBD1. The CDR3 nucleotides are TGTGCCAGTAGTATAGATCACGGAGGGGGCGAGCGCTACACCTTC. Residues: CASSIDHGGGERYTF.